The 9 T cell receptor beta chains listed next were all sequenced from one sample in a study of PD-L1 blockade in urothelial cancer. The repertoire was sequenced with immunoSEQ multiplex PCR; TCRdb's copy has only in-frame clones and lacks some. The table has 130,000 or so clones, 84% seen once. Noted time point: pretreatment peripheral blood. The sequences come from PBMCs, collected around atezolizumab (anti-PD-L1) treatment. These receptors originate from a man over 45 with urothelial cancer.

DNA for the CDR3: TGTGCCAGCAGTTTAAGTTTAAGCCGAGCGGGAACCTACAATGAGCAGTTCTTC. It encodes CASSLSLSRAGTYNEQFF. V and J are TRBV28 and TRBJ2-1, with 7 bases aligning to TRBD2. Germline V lookup: CDR1 MDHEN, CDR2 SYDVKM. Trimming took 2 bases from V and 2 from J; bases not matched to a gene: 12. This CDR3 has 18 amino acids.

The chain couples TRBV18 to TRBJ2-7, with D maybe TRBD2 (6 bases). Germline CDR1 reads KGHSH; CDR2 reads LQKENI. V was trimmed by 3 bases and J by 5 bases, leaving 14 bases between them. This CDR3 comprises 14 residues. The CDR3 here is CASSPTSRPNEQYF. In DNA form, the CDR3 reads TGTGCCAGCTCACCGACTAGTCGCCCCAACGAGCAGTACTTC.

This chain uses TRBV29-1 with TRBJ2-7; D remains ambiguous. This CDR3 spans 14 amino acids. Trimming removed 0 bases at V and 0 bases at J, with 9 bases between. Germline V CDR1 and CDR2: SQVTM, ANQGSEA. The DNA for the CDR3 is TGCAGCGTTGAAGATGGTGGTAGCTCCTACGAGCAGTACTTC. Encoded protein: CSVEDGGSSYEQYF.

The chain combines TRBV10-2 with TRBJ1-2; 12 bases align to TRBD1. This CDR3 has 16 residues. The germline CDR1 and CDR2 sequences are WSHSY and SAAADI. With V trimmed by 9 bases and J by 4 bases, 12 bases remained unmatched. The CDR3 region is CASQPGQGARSYGYTF. The CDR3 DNA is TGCGCCAGTCAACCGGGACAGGGGGCGCGGAGCTATGGCTACACCTTC.

The chain joins TRBV2 to TRBJ1-1; D gene uncertain. Trimming cost V 4 bases and J 0 bases, with 9 bases left between them. The CDR3 loop spans 14 amino acids. Germline CDR1 SNHLY, CDR2 FYNNEI. This chain's CDR3 is CASSAGVMNTEAFF. CDR3 DNA: TGTGCCAGCAGTGCCGGGGTAATGAACACTGAAGCTTTCTTT.

The V call is TRBV12-2, the J call TRBJ1-3; the table calls TRBD1, which could not be checked here. TRBV12-2 is termed a pseudogene. The CDR3 runs 18 residues. The CDR3 coding sequence is TGTGCAAGTCGCTTAGGGGATAGGGACAGCGGCTCTGGAAACACCATATATTTT. As protein: CASRLGDRDSGSGNTIYF.

The chain links TRBV6-5 to TRBJ1-1, with a possible D match to TRBD1 (6 bases). The V end lost 7 bases, the J end lost 4 bases, and 10 bases lay between the germline ends. Germline V CDR1 and CDR2: MNHEY, SVGAGI. This CDR3 region has 12 residues. CDR3 sequence (DNA): TGTGCCAGCACAGGGGTTGGCACTGAAGCTTTCTTT. This codes for CASTGVGTEAFF.

The rearrangement joins TRBV7-9 to TRBJ2-7; maybe TRBD1 (6 bases). Trimming removed 7 bases at V and 2 bases at J, with 12 bases between. This CDR3 has 13 residues. The germline V gene has CDR1 SEHNR and CDR2 FQNEAQ (reference sequence). The CDR3 region has the DNA TGTGCCAGCACCCTCCAGGGGACCTACGAGCAGTACTTC. This sequence encodes CASTLQGTYEQYF.

This clone has just a few counts. The chain employs TRBV19 and TRBJ2-2; 9 nucleotides agree with TRBD1. V lost 0 bases, J lost 7 bases, and 12 bases stayed unmatched. CDR1 and CDR2 from the germline V gene are LNHDA and SQIVND (reference sequence). This CDR3 comprises 18 residues. CDR3 residues: CASSIDRAGTGRFGELFF. The CDR3 DNA is TGTGCCAGTAGTATAGATCGGGCCGGGACAGGGCGGTTCGGGGAGCTGTTTTTT.